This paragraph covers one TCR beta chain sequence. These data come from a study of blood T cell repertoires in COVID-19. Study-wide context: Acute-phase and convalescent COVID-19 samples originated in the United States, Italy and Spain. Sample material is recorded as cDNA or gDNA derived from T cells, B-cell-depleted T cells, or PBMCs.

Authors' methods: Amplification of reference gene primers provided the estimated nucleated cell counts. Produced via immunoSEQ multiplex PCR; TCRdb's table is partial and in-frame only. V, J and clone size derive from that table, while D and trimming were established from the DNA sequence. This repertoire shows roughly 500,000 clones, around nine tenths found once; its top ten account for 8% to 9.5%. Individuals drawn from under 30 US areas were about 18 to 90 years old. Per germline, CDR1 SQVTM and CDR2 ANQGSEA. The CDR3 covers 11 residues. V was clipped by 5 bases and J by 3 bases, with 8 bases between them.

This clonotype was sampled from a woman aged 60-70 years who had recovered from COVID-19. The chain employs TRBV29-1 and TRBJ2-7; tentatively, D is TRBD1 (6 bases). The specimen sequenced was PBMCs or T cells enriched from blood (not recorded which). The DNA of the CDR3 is TGCAGCGTTTTACAGGGCTACGAGCAGTACGTC. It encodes CSVLQGYEQYV.